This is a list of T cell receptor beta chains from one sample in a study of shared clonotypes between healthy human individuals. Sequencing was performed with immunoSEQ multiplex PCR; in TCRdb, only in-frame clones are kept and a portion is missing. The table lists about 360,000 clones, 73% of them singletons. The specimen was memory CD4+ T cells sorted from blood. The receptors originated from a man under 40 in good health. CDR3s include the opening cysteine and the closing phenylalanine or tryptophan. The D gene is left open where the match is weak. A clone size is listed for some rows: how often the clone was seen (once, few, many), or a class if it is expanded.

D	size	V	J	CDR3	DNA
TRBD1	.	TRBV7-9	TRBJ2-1	CASSFGPDRGPFF	TGTGCCAGCAGCTTTGGGCCCGACAGGGGTCCGTTCTTC
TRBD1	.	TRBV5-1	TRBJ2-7	CASSMTGFEQYF	TGCGCCAGCAGCATGACAGGGTTCGAGCAGTACTTC
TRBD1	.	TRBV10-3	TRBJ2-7	CAISLTGGAYEQYF	TGTGCCATCAGTTTGACAGGGGGGGCCTACGAGCAGTACTTC
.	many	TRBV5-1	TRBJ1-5	CASSLRGGNQPQHF	TGCGCCAGCAGCTTAAGGGGCGGTAATCAGCCCCAGCATTTT
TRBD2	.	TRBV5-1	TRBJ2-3	CASSLVLAGVTDTQYF	TGCGCCAGCAGCTTGGTCCTAGCGGGAGTAACAGATACGCAGTATTTT
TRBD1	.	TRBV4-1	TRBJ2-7	CASSQTPGQGYEQYF	TGCGCCAGCAGCCAAACCCCGGGACAGGGCTACGAGCAGTACTTC
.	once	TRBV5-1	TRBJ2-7	CASSLGHSNSYEQYF	TGCGCCAGCAGCTTGGGGCACAGCAACTCCTACGAGCAGTACTTC
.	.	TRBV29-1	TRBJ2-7	CSVRDYEQYF	TGCAGCGTTCGAGACTACGAGCAGTACTTC
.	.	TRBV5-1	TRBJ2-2	CASSLLGGELFF	TGCGCCAGCAGCTTGTTGGGCGGGGAGCTGTTTTTT
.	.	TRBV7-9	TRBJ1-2	CASSLERTASGYTF	TGTGCCAGCAGCTTAGAAAGGACGGCCTCGGGCTACACCTTC
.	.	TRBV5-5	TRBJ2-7	CASSSNSRSRGEQYF	TGTGCCAGCAGCTCGAATTCGAGGTCCCGGGGCGAGCAGTACTTC
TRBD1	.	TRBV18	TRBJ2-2	CASSPRGRGTGELFF	TGTGCCAGCTCACCCCGAGGCAGGGGGACCGGGGAGCTGTTTTTT
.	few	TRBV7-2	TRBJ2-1	CASSFDTGRNEQFF	TGTGCCAGCAGCTTCGACACAGGGAGGAATGAGCAGTTCTTC
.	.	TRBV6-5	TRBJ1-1	CASTQGGNTEAFF	TGTGCCAGCACGCAAGGAGGGAACACTGAAGCTTTCTTT
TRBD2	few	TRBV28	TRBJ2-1	CASSSLAGEGDNEQFF	TGTGCCAGCAGTTCCTTAGCGGGAGAAGGAGACAATGAGCAGTTCTTC
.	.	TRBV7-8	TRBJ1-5	CASSSRAGLYQPQHF	TGTGCCAGCAGCTCCCGTGCAGGTTTGTATCAGCCCCAGCATTTT
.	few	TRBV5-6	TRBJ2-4	CASSFWGRGNIQYF	TGTGCCAGCAGCTTTTGGGGACGAGGAAACATTCAGTACTTC
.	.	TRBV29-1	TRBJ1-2	CSVDIGHYGYTF	TGCAGCGTTGATATTGGACACTATGGCTACACCTTC
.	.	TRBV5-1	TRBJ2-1	CASSYDLNEQFF	TGCGCCAGCAGCTACGATCTCAATGAGCAGTTCTTC
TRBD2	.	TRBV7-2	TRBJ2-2	CASSLFGGGNTGELFF	TGTGCCAGCAGCTTATTCGGCGGGGGGAACACCGGGGAGCTGTTTTTT
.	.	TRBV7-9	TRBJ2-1	CASSLPIRVNEQFF	TGTGCCAGCAGCTTACCGATCAGAGTCAATGAGCAGTTCTTC
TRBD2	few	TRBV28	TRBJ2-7	CASSRGQGSGRALSYEQYF	TGTGCCAGCAGCCGTGGACAGGGCAGCGGGAGGGCCCTCTCCTACGAGCAGTACTTC
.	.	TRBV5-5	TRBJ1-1	CASSWGTANTEAFF	TGTGCCAGCAGCTGGGGAACAGCGAACACTGAAGCTTTCTTT
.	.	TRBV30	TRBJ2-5	CAWAVRLGETQYF	TGTGCCTGGGCCGTCCGGCTTGGGGAGACCCAGTACTTC